What follows is one T cell receptor (beta chain) and its context. Its antigen remains unidentified. This CDR3 is built from 17 residues. Germline V gene lookup returns CDR1 KGHSH and CDR2 LQKENI. TRB amplification used 200 to 250 ng of peripheral blood genomic DNA. The sample originates from a study of T cell clusters in autoimmune cytopenias. General study findings and limits: TRB repertoire shifts in secondary cytopenia and chronic lymphocytic leukemia mostly reflected lymphoma, not autoimmunity.

TRB rearrangements were amplified by touch-down multiplex PCR with mixed TRB-A/B primers. TCRdb derives one entry per CDR3 protein from the multiplex PCR reads, leaving out DNA. This sample carries around 4,400 distinct CDR3 sequences, with around 15% going to the ten biggest clones. This sequence joins TRBV18 and TRBJ2-7; TCRdb selects TRBD2, and the lack of DNA leaves this call unchecked. This receptor was identified in a human donor with an autoimmune cytopenia or autoimmune hepatitis (not recorded which). Sequences were obtained from peripheral blood. The CDR3 sequence: CASSPLGSASLSYEQYF.